Below, one TCR beta chain is given with its context. Its antigen is unidentified. Time point noted: sample taken at primary tumor resection. Samples came from some 73 TRACERx patients with untreated early-stage lung cancer. TCRdb used MiXCR to reprocess the 5' RACE reads, holding one entry per CDR3 protein. The sample shows 4,000 to 6,000 distinct CDR3 sequences, roughly 10% of them seen only once. The germline CDR1 and CDR2 sequences are SNHLY and FYNNEI. Trimming took off 4 bases at V and 0 bases at J, with 12 bases between the two ends. This CDR3 has 16 amino acids. This sample is drawn from a study of spatial heterogeneity in lung cancer. Study-level information: Raw-read counts averaged over ten per unique TCR and UMI combination. General study findings and limits: How many expanded intratumoral alpha and beta TCRs were present tracked the tumor mutation count, which was a count of nonsynonymous mutations. The study found that ubiquitous and regional expanded TCR counts tracked ubiquitous and regional nonsynonymous mutations, respectively.

The chain uses TRBV2 and TRBJ1-4; TRBD1 might be the D (6 bases). This specimen was lung tumor tissue, taken at surgery. The origin of this receptor is a female donor with early-stage non-small cell lung cancer. CDR3 DNA: TGTGCCAGCAGTGGGGACACCAGTGCAACTAATGAAAAACTGTTTTTT. Its protein product is CASSGDTSATNEKLFF.